Each of the 13 T cell receptor beta chains below was sequenced from the same sample in a study of T cells in localized non-small cell lung cancer. Profiled with immunoSEQ multiplex PCR; TCRdb holds only in-frame clones, not every one. The sample records about 870 clones, 20% being singletons. Sequencing used normal lung tissue next to the tumor, obtained before any cancer treatment. These receptor sequences come from a male donor aged 60 or over with stage II squamous cell lung carcinoma.

The J gene is TRBJ2-3, the V gene TRBV11-3; perhaps TRBD2 as D (6 bases). Germline lookup yields CDR1 SGHNT and CDR2 YENEEA. The CDR3 runs 14 residues. The germline V and J ends were trimmed by 1 base and 4 bases, with 9 bases remaining between them. The CDR3 sequence: CASSLGTTPDTQYF. CDR3 bases: TGTGCCAGCAGCTTAGGGACTACCCCAGATACGCAGTATTTT. Looking up the rest from reference TRBV11-3 and TRBJ2-3 gives the full variable domain: EAGVVQSPRYKIIEKKQPVAFWCNPISGHNTLYWYLQNLGQGPELLIRYENEEAVDDSQLPKDRFSAERLKGVDSTLKIQPAELGDSAVYLCASSLGTTPDTQYFGPGTRLTVL.

This clone was picked up a small number of times. The final CDR3 position lacks the conserved phenylalanine or tryptophan, pointing to a likely read error. The DNA is omitted, as the CDR3 cannot be located on it reliably, and the CDR3 follows TCRdb's listing. The chain links TRBV9 to TRBJ1-4; TRBD1, as called in the table, went unchecked against the DNA. The V gene's germline CDR1 is SGDLS and CDR2 YYNGEE. The CDR3 spans 12 amino acids, including both terminal residues. The CDR3 loop reads CASSVRWKGMLL.

The chain is built from TRBV4-1 and TRBJ2-1, with no clear D. V lost 0 bases and J 0 bases, leaving 9 bases between the germline ends. Germline loops: CDR1 MGHRA, CDR2 YSYEKL. The CDR3 length is 16 residues. In DNA form, the CDR3 reads TGCGCCAGCAGCCAAGATGACTCGAGCTCCTACAATGAGCAGTTCTTC. Protein: CASSQDDSSSYNEQFF.

This clone was counted only a few times. The rearrangement links TRBV28 to TRBJ2-1, with 11 bases fitting TRBD2. The CDR3 contains 16 residues. The germline V gene has CDR1 MDHEN and CDR2 SYDVKM. The trim removed 6 bases at V and 4 bases at J, leaving 8 bases unmatched. As DNA, the CDR3 is TGTGCCAGCAGGCCGGGACTAGCGGAGGGGTACAATGAGCAGTTCTTC. This codes for CASRPGLAEGYNEQFF.

This CDR3 reads CASSQDRGVGYTF. As DNA, the CDR3 is TGTGCCAGCAGCCAAGATAGGGGGGTAGGCTACACCTTC. The V gene is TRBV14, the J gene TRBJ1-2, with D perhaps TRBD1 (6 bases). V gave up 0 bases and J gave up 8 bases, with 10 bases separating them. This CDR3 has 13 residues. Germline V gene data show CDR1 as SGHDN and CDR2 as FVKESK.

CDR3 sequence (DNA): TGTGCCAGCAGCTCGGGACAGGGGAGGTTTGATACGCAGTATTTT. Translating it yields CASSSGQGRFDTQYF. J is TRBJ2-3 and V is TRBV11-3; 10 bases match TRBD1. CDR3 length: 15 residues. J lost 6 bases, V lost 4 bases, and 7 bases had no gene match. CDR1 is SGHNT, CDR2 YENEEA, per germline.

By share, this clone ranks as medium-sized. The rearrangement links TRBV11-3 to TRBJ2-7, with a tentative D call TRBD2 (5 bases). The CDR3 has 14 amino acids. V lost 4 bases to trimming and J lost 0 bases, with 10 bases between them. Germline CDR1 SGHNT, CDR2 YENEEA. The CDR3 nucleotides read TGTGCCAGCAGCTCGGAGGAAATCTCCTACGAGCAGTACTTC. Translation gives CASSSEEISYEQYF.

The CDR3 region has the DNA TGTGCCAGCTCACCACCCAGCGGGTTGAGGCAAGAGACCCAGTACTTC. Translated: CASSPPSGLRQETQYF. V usage is TRBV18 and J usage is TRBJ2-5; a possible D gene is TRBD2 (6 bases). The length of the CDR3 is 16 residues. The germline gives CDR1 KGHSH, CDR2 LQKENI. With 0 bases removed from V and 2 bases from J, the gap between germline ends came to 13 bases.

J is TRBJ2-7 and V is TRBV18; D is unclear. The CDR3 length is 13 residues. Trimming cost V 0 bases and J 7 bases, with 10 bases left between them. Germline CDR1 is KGHSH and CDR2 is LQKENI. CDR3 coding DNA: TGTGCCAGCTCACCACCGGAGACGAGGGAGCAGTACTTC. Its protein is CASSPPETREQYF.

The chain combines TRBV6-8 with TRBJ2-7, with D uncertain. This CDR3 comprises 14 residues. Trimming pared 2 bases from V and 0 bases from J, leaving 8 bases between. The germline CDR1 and CDR2 sequences are MNHGY and SAAAGT. In DNA, the CDR3 is TGTGCCAGCAGTTACAGCCACAGCTCCTACGAGCAGTACTTC. Translation gives CASSYSHSSYEQYF.

The chain joins TRBV19 to TRBJ1-5; D is unclear. The CDR3 extends over 15 amino acids. Trimming cost V 5 bases and J 0 bases, with 11 bases left between them. Per germline, CDR1 LNHDA and CDR2 SQIVND (reference sequence). The DNA of the CDR3 is TGTGCCAGTAGTCCGGGAACGTCTAGCAATCAGCCCCAGCATTTT. It specifies CASSPGTSSNQPQHF.

By sample fraction, this clone is large. This chain links TRBV4-1 with TRBJ2-7, with 7 bases fitting TRBD2. V shed 1 base and J 6 bases; nucleotides not matched to a gene: 3. Germline assignment: CDR1 MGHRA and CDR2 YSYEKL. The CDR3 consists of 13 residues. Here the CDR3 reads CASSQAGGSEQYF. In nucleotides, the CDR3 is TGCGCCAGCAGCCAAGCCGGCGGGAGCGAGCAGTACTTC.

This rearrangement joins TRBV19 to TRBJ1-5; possible D gene TRBD1, 6 bases. CDR1 and CDR2 (germline): LNHDA, SQIVND (reference sequence). This CDR3 is 13 amino acids long. V was clipped by 8 bases and J by 3 bases, with 11 bases between them. CDR3 DNA: TGTGCCAGTTCCGGGACAACCAATCAGCCCCAGCATTTT. Translated, it gives CASSGTTNQPQHF.